This is a list of T cell receptor beta chains from one sample in a study of blood T cell repertoires in COVID-19. Only in-frame clones appear in the TCRdb table, and some are missing; sequencing was by immunoSEQ multiplex PCR. The table has approximately 31,000 clones, approximately 90% seen once. The specimen sequenced was peripheral blood. These receptors were obtained from a man aged 60 to 69 with acute or convalescent COVID-19. The CDR3 runs from the conserved cysteine through the conserved F or W. The D gene is left open where the match is weak. Not all rows give a size; the values are once, few, many and, for expanded clones, a class.

size	V	D	J	CDR3	DNA
.	TRBV6-5	.	TRBJ2-7	CASSPLGQGEQYF	TGTGCCAGCAGCCCCTTGGGTCAGGGCGAGCAGTACTTC
.	TRBV29-1	TRBD2	TRBJ2-1	CSSRGLAGVGEQFF	TGCAGCTCGCGGGGGCTAGCGGGAGTAGGTGAGCAGTTCTTC
.	TRBV19	.	TRBJ1-5	CASSIDMGPQHF	TGTGCCAGTAGTATTGACATGGGGCCCCAGCATTTT
.	TRBV3-1/TRBV3-2	.	TRBJ1-6	CASSQDDGLGSPLHF	TGTGCCAGCAGCCAAGATGATGGATTGGGCTCACCCCTCCACTTT
.	TRBV29-1	TRBD1	TRBJ2-3	CSVDRDRGIDTQYF	TGCAGCGTTGACCGGGACAGGGGAATAGATACGCAGTATTTT
.	TRBV10-2	TRBD2	TRBJ2-1	CASSRAGVGLYNEQFF	TGCGCCAGCAGTCGAGCGGGAGTGGGTCTATACAATGAGCAGTTCTTC
.	TRBV19	.	TRBJ2-7	CASSIGGDYEQYF	TGTGCCAGTAGTATCGGCGGGGACTACGAGCAGTACTTC
once	TRBV7-7	.	TRBJ2-2	CASSLLATNTGELFF	TGTGCTAGCAGCTTACTCGCGACGAACACCGGGGAGCTGTTTTTT
.	TRBV18	.	TRBJ1-4	CASSPGATNEKLFF	TGTGCCAGCTCACCCGGAGCAACTAATGAAAAACTGTTTTTT
.	TRBV19	.	TRBJ1-3	CASSTTDGNTIYF	TGTGCCAGTAGTACGACAGATGGAAACACCATATATTTT
.	TRBV9	.	TRBJ1-1	CASSVTRNTEAFF	TGTGCCAGCAGCGTCACGAGGAACACTGAAGCTTTCTTT
.	TRBV19	.	TRBJ2-7	CWRSEDEQYF	TGCTGGAGGAGTGAGGACGAGCAGTACTTC
.	TRBV7-9	.	TRBJ1-2	CASSLRDRPYYGYTF	TGTGCCAGCAGCTTAAGAGACAGACCCTACTATGGCTACACCTTC
.	TRBV24-1	.	TRBJ1-2	CAVQGDMDYGYTF	TGTGCCGTACAGGGAGATATGGACTATGGCTACACCTTC
.	TRBV2	.	TRBJ1-3	CASSEARSGAGNTIYF	TGTGCCAGCAGTGAAGCGCGCTCAGGGGCTGGAAACACCATATATTTT
.	TRBV13	TRBD2	TRBJ2-1	CASSSSGSSYNEQFF	TGTGCCAGCAGCTCCAGCGGGAGCTCCTACAATGAGCAGTTCTTC
.	TRBV7-9	TRBD1	TRBJ1-2	CASSLGDRSGDYGYTF	TGTGCCAGCAGCTTAGGGGACAGGTCCGGCGACTATGGCTACACCTTC
.	TRBV4-2	.	TRBJ2-7	CASSQDWIETGRSYEQYF	TGTGCCAGCAGCCAAGATTGGATAGAGACAGGCAGATCCTACGAGCAGTACTTC
.	TRBV28	TRBD2	TRBJ2-7	CASSLYRIAGDYEQYF	TGTGCCAGCAGCCTCTATCGAATAGCGGGAGACTACGAGCAGTACTTC
.	TRBV7-3	.	TRBJ2-3	CASSLWGGADTSTDTQYF	TGTGCCAGCAGCTTATGGGGCGGGGCGGACACTAGCACAGATACGCAGTATTTT
.	TRBV7-9	.	TRBJ1-2	CASSLNVWEGGYTF	TGTGCCAGCAGCTTAAATGTCTGGGAGGGTGGCTACACCTTC
.	TRBV7-9	.	TRBJ2-5	CASTPSRSAPETQYF	TGTGCCAGCACACCTTCCCGTAGCGCCCCAGAGACCCAGTACTTC
.	TRBV11-2	TRBD2	TRBJ2-1	CGSGRAGEQFF	TGTGGTAGCGGGAGGGCGGGTGAGCAGTTCTTC
.	TRBV6-4	TRBD1	TRBJ1-1	CASSDYKGARAFF	TGTGCCAGCAGTGACTATAAGGGGGCGCGTGCTTTCTTT
.	TRBV9	TRBD1	TRBJ1-2	CASSVGGQAGGYTF	TGTGCCAGCAGCGTAGGAGGACAGGCGGGTGGCTACACCTTC
.	TRBV2	TRBD2	TRBJ2-3	CASSDSGRPPDTQYF	TGTGCCAGCAGTGATAGCGGGAGACCCCCAGATACGCAGTATTTT
.	TRBV7-2	TRBD2	TRBJ2-1	CASRPGGRVVDEQFF	TGTGCCAGCCGTCCGGGCGGGAGAGTGGTCGATGAGCAGTTCTTC
.	TRBV7-7	TRBD1	TRBJ2-2	CASSRDRVETGELFF	TGTGCCAGCAGTCGCGACAGGGTCGAAACCGGGGAGCTGTTTTTT
.	TRBV2	TRBD1	TRBJ1-6	CASRSRRQGNSPLHF	TGTGCCAGCAGGTCCCGGCGACAGGGCAATTCACCCCTCCACTTT
.	TRBV3-1/TRBV3-2	.	TRBJ1-5	CASSQVGGGQPQHF	TGTGCCAGCAGCCAAGTCGGCGGGGGACAGCCCCAGCATTTT
.	TRBV27	TRBD2	TRBJ2-7	CASSAGGTYEQYF	TGTGCCAGCAGCGCGGGAGGAACCTACGAGCAGTACTTC
once	TRBV27	TRBD2	TRBJ2-2	CASSLQAGGGTGELFF	TGTGCCAGCAGTTTACAAGCGGGAGGAGGCACCGGGGAGCTGTTTTTT
.	TRBV5-1	TRBD2	TRBJ2-1	CASSFGRAGNEQFF	TGCGCCAGCAGTTTCGGGAGGGCCGGTAATGAGCAGTTCTTC
once	TRBV30	.	TRBJ1-2	CAWSVEPRDYGYTF	TGTGCCTGGAGTGTAGAGCCGCGGGACTATGGCTACACCTTC
.	TRBV5-6	.	TRBJ2-1	CASSLYPGEDNEQFF	TGTGCCAGCAGCTTGTATCCGGGAGAGGACAATGAGCAGTTCTTC
.	TRBV5-1	TRBD1	TRBJ1-4	CASSKLRDRGEKLFF	TGCGCCAGCAGCAAACTCCGGGACAGGGGGGAAAAACTGTTTTTT
.	TRBV7-9	TRBD1	TRBJ2-1	CASSQGQGAAYNEQFF	TGTGCCAGCAGCCAGGGACAGGGGGCTGCCTACAATGAGCAGTTCTTC
.	TRBV5-4	TRBD2	TRBJ2-3	CASSGLAGARKLAEDTQYF	TGTGCCAGCAGCGGACTAGCGGGGGCTCGAAAACTAGCCGAAGATACGCAGTATTTT
.	TRBV11-3	.	TRBJ1-1	CASSKGGETEAFF	TGTGCCAGCAGTAAAGGGGGGGAAACTGAAGCTTTCTTT
.	TRBV4-3	.	TRBJ1-2	CASSPTGNYGYTF	TGCGCCAGCAGCCCGACGGGGAACTATGGCTACACCTTC
.	TRBV2	TRBD1	TRBJ1-5	CASSASYRGLNQPQHF	TGTGCCAGCAGTGCTTCTTACAGGGGTCTAAATCAGCCCCAGCATTTT
.	TRBV11-2	.	TRBJ2-3	CASSRTGVGTDTQYF	TGTGCCAGCAGCCGCACCGGGGTCGGCACAGATACGCAGTATTTT
.	TRBV19	TRBD2	TRBJ2-5	CASSLTPGLAWETQYF	TGTGCCAGTAGTCTAACCCCGGGACTAGCTTGGGAGACCCAGTACTTC
.	TRBV10-3	.	TRBJ1-1	CAIKGEGEAFF	TGTGCCATCAAGGGGGAAGGTGAAGCTTTCTTT
.	TRBV5-1	.	TRBJ2-7	CASGSASPTYEQYF	TGCGCCAGTGGGAGCGCCTCACCCACCTACGAGCAGTACTTC
.	TRBV7-2	TRBD2	TRBJ2-3	CASSLRGSGSATDTQYF	TGTGCCAGCAGCTTACGGGGTAGCGGGAGTGCGACAGATACGCAGTATTTT
once	TRBV7-6	TRBD2	TRBJ2-3	CASSHSRELAGGFTQYF	TGTGCCAGCAGCCATAGTCGGGAACTAGCGGGAGGGTTTACGCAGTATTTT
.	TRBV29-1	.	TRBJ1-1	CSVERQNTEAFF	TGCAGCGTTGAGAGGCAGAACACTGAAGCTTTCTTT
.	TRBV5-5	.	TRBJ2-1	CASSLGDNPYNEQFF	TGTGCCAGCAGCCTAGGGGACAACCCCTACAATGAGCAGTTCTTC